Listed here are 14 T cell receptor beta chains from one sample, sequenced in a study of CD8 T cells in Susac syndrome. It was with random hexamers that about 0.45 to 1 ug RNA was reverse transcribed. MiXCR, applied by TCRdb to the immunoSEQ multiplex PCR reads, yields one record per CDR3 protein. The data show about 200,000 distinct CDR3 sequences, roughly 94% seen once. The sequenced sample was CD4+ T cells from PBMCs. These receptors were obtained from a human donor with multiple sclerosis.

This rearrangement joins TRBV5-1 to TRBJ1-1; the match to TRBD1 covers 7 bases. J gave up 5 bases and V 3 bases, and 4 bases lay outside the gene matches. The CDR3 is 13 amino acids. Germline V gene data show CDR1 as SGHRS and CDR2 as YFSETQ. Here the CDR3 DNA reads TGCGCCAGCAGCTCGACAGGGATGACTGAAGCTTTCTTT. Its protein is CASSSTGMTEAFF.

The rearrangement uses TRBV29-1 and TRBJ2-2; possible D gene TRBD1, 5 bases. The CDR3 extends over 15 amino acids. Trimming pared 4 bases from V and 1 base from J, leaving 13 bases between. The germline V gene has CDR1 SQVTM and CDR2 ANQGSEA. The CDR3 is CSVGVDTMNTGELFF. The CDR3 coding sequence is TGCAGCGTTGGAGTGGACACAATGAACACCGGGGAGCTGTTTTTT.

The chain combines TRBV29-1 with TRBJ1-1; D unclear. The CDR3 length is 13 residues. The V end lost 3 bases, the J end lost 1 base, and 9 bases lay between the germline ends. Germline values: CDR1 SQVTM, CDR2 ANQGSEA. CDR3 residues: CSVELRENTEAFF. The CDR3 nucleotides read TGCAGCGTTGAGTTGAGGGAGAACACTGAAGCTTTCTTT.

V and J are TRBV25-1 and TRBJ1-2; D not resolved. Trimming left V 4 bases short and J 2 bases short, with 14 bases between. CDR1 is MGHDK, CDR2 SYGVNS, per germline. The CDR3 sequence is 15 residues long. CDR3: CASSASDGHNYGYTF. The CDR3 coding sequence is TGTGCCAGCAGTGCCTCGGACGGGCACAACTATGGCTACACCTTC.

The count of this clonotype is one. The J gene is TRBJ1-6, the V gene TRBV3-1; 9 bases are a match to TRBD1. CDR3 length: 14 residues. Trimming at V came to 5 bases and at J to 8 bases, leaving 4 bases not matched to a gene. Germline V gene data show CDR1 as LGHDT and CDR2 as YNNKEL (reference sequence). This CDR3 reads CASSNRDRDSPLHF. Written as DNA, the CDR3 is TGTGCCAGCAGCAACCGGGACAGGGATTCACCCCTCCACTTT. Together with reference TRBV3-1 and TRBJ1-6, the CDR3 gives the full variable domain: DTAVSQTPKYLVTQMGNDKSIKCEQNLGHDTMYWYKQDSKKFLKIMFSYNNKELIINETVPNRFSPKSPDKAHLNLHINSLELGDSAVYFCASSNRDRDSPLHFGNGTRLTVT.

The rearrangement links TRBV30 to TRBJ2-1, with D unresolved. The V gene lost 3 bases and the J gene lost 2 bases, with 20 bases spanning the gap. CDR1 and CDR2 (germline): GTSNPN, SVGIG (reference sequence). This CDR3 spans 17 amino acids. In nucleotides, the CDR3 is TGTGCCTGGAGCCCCCTCGGGCCCACTCGTCCCTACAATGAGCAGTTCTTC. Residues: CAWSPLGPTRPYNEQFF.

This rearrangement joins TRBV6-5 to TRBJ1-2; the D gene is possibly TRBD1 (6 bases). Deletions cut 6 bases from V and 3 bases from J, with 14 bases between. Germline V gene sequence: CDR1 MNHEY, CDR2 SVGAGI. The CDR3 is 14 residues long. The CDR3 sequence is CASSRTDSYYGYTF. The CDR3 DNA reads TGTGCCAGCAGCAGAACGGACAGCTACTATGGCTACACCTTC.

The chain links TRBV20-1 to TRBJ1-6, with D possibly matching TRBD1 (6 bases). This CDR3 contains 15 residues. Germline V CDR1 and CDR2: DFQATT, SNEGSKA (reference sequence). The V and J ends lost 2 bases and 9 bases respectively, with 17 bases between them. In DNA, the CDR3 is TGCAGTGCTAGACAGGGCAGGGGATTCAGTTCACCCCTCCACTTT. This sequence encodes CSARQGRGFSSPLHF.

J is TRBJ1-1 and V is TRBV9; D is unresolved. Germline V gene sequence: CDR1 SGDLS, CDR2 YYNGEE. CDR3 length: 13 amino acids. The germline V and J ends were trimmed by 2 bases and 3 bases, with 8 bases remaining between them. The CDR3 sequence is CASSVPPYTEAFF. The CDR3 region has the DNA TGTGCCAGCAGCGTCCCACCTTACACTGAAGCTTTCTTT.

The chain recombines TRBV12-3 or TRBV12-4 with TRBJ2-1; unclear D gene. V lost 1 base, J lost 9 bases, and 4 bases lay in between. This CDR3 is 11 amino acids long. The CDR3 loop reads CASSLGGEQFF. The CDR3 DNA reads as TGTGCCAGCAGTTTAGGGGGTGAGCAGTTCTTC.

This rearrangement joins TRBV9 to TRBJ1-6; unclear D gene. V was pared by 0 bases and J by 0 bases, with 7 bases between. The CDR3 loop spans 16 amino acids. Germline V lookup: CDR1 SGDLS, CDR2 YYNGEE. DNA for the CDR3: TGTGCCAGCAGCGTAGTCGGGGACTCCTATAATTCACCCCTCCACTTT. Amino acid sequence: CASSVVGDSYNSPLHF. Using reference TRBV9 and TRBJ1-6 for the parts outside the CDR3, the full variable domain is DSGVTQTPKHLITATGQRVTLRCSPRSGDLSVYWYQQSLDQGLQFLIQYYNGEERAKGNILERFSAQQFPDLHSELNLSSLELGDSALYFCASSVVGDSYNSPLHFGNGTRLTVT.

This clonotype was detected only a few times. The chain is built from TRBV20-1 and TRBJ1-5, with D tentatively TRBD1 (5 bases). This CDR3 is built from 12 residues. V gave up 3 bases and J gave up 3 bases, with 6 bases separating them. CDR1 and CDR2 from the germline V gene are DFQATT and SNEGSKA (reference sequence). The CDR3 sequence: CSARGPNQPQHF. The DNA for the CDR3 is TGCAGTGCTAGGGGACCCAATCAGCCCCAGCATTTT.

J is TRBJ1-1 and V is TRBV6-5; D is unclear. The CDR3 has 11 residues. Deletions cut 4 bases from V and 11 bases from J, with 11 bases between. Germline CDR1 and CDR2: MNHEY and SVGAGI. The CDR3 nucleotides are TGTGCCAGCAGTTCCACTAGGGTGGCTTTCTTT. It specifies CASSSTRVAFF.

This chain connects TRBV2 to TRBJ2-3; TRBD2 is a possible D gene (6 bases). This CDR3 spans 14 amino acids. In germline, CDR1 is SNHLY, CDR2 FYNNEI. Written as DNA, the CDR3 is TGTGCTGGGCGACGGGGGACCAGCACAGATACGCAGTATTTT. Amino acids: CAGRRGTSTDTQYF.